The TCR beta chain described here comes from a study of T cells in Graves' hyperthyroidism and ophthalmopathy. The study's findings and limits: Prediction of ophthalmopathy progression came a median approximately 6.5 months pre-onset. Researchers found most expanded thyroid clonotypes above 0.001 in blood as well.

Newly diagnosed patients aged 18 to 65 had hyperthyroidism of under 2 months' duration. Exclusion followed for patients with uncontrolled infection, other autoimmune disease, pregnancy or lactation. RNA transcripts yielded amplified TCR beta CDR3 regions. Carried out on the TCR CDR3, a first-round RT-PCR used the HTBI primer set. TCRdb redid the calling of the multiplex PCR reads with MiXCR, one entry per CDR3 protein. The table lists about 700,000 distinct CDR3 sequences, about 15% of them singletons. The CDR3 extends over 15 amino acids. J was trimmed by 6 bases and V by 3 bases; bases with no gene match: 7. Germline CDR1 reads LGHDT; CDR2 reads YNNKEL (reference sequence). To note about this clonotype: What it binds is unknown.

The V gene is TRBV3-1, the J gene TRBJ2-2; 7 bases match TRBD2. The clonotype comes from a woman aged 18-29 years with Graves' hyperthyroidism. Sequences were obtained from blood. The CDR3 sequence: CASSQGLPGAGELFF. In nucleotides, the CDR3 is TGTGCCAGCAGCCAGGGACTACCCGGGGCCGGGGAGCTGTTTTTT.